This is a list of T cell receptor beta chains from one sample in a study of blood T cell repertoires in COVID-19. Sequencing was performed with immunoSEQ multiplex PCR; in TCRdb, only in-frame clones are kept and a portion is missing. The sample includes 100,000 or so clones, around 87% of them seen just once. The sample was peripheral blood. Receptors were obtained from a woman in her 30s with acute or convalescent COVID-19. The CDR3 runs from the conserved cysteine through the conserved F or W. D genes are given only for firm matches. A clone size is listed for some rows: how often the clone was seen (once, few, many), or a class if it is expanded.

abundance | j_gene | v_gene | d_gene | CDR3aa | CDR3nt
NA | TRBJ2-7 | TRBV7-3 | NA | CASSLTSLREQYF | TGTGCCAGCAGCTTAACCTCCCTCCGGGAGCAGTACTTC
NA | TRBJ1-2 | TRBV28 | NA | CATEGVGASGYTF | TGTGCCACCGAAGGGGTTGGGGCGAGCGGCTACACCTTC
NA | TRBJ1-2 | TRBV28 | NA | CASSLTGVLYGYTF | TGTGCCAGCAGTTTGACGGGAGTGCTCTATGGCTACACCTTC
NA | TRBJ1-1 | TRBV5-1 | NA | CASSPVGRGNTEAFF | TGCGCCAGCAGCCCCGTCGGAAGGGGAAACACTGAAGCTTTCTTT
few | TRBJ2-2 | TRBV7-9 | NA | CASSLALQGTGELFF | TGTGCCAGCAGCTTAGCATTACAGGGAACCGGGGAGCTGTTTTTT
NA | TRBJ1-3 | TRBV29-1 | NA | CSVRGSSGNTIYF | TGCAGCGTTAGAGGGTCGTCTGGAAACACCATATATTTT
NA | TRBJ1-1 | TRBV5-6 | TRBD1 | CASSSYLGTEKAEAFF | TGTGCCAGCAGCTCATACCTCGGGACAGAGAAGGCTGAAGCTTTCTTT
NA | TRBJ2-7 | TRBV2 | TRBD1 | CASRGTGAYEQYF | TGTGCCAGCCGTGGGACAGGGGCATACGAGCAGTACTTC
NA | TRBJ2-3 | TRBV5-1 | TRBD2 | CASAGGGSTDTQYF | TGCGCCAGCGCGGGCGGGGGAAGCACAGATACGCAGTATTTT
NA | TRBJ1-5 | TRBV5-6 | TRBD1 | CASSYDRGGQPQHF | TGTGCCAGCAGCTACGACAGGGGAGGACAGCCCCAGCATTTT
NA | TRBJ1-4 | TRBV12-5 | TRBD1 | CASSRDRVNEKLFF | TGTGCTAGTTCCCGGGACAGGGTTAATGAAAAACTGTTTTTT
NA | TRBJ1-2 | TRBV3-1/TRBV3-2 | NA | CASSQAQTNYGYTF | TGTGCCAGCAGCCAGGCACAAACGAACTATGGCTACACCTTC
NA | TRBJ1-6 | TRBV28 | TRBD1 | CAITETGVNSPLHF | TGTGCCATCACCGAGACAGGGGTTAATTCACCCCTCCACTTT
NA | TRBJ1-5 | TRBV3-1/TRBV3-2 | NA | CASSQAPTHEGRQPQHF | TGTGCCAGCAGCCAAGCCCCGACCCACGAAGGGAGACAGCCCCAGCATTTT
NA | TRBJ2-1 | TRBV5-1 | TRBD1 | CASSLPPGVWTGNEQFF | TGCGCCAGCAGCTTGCCCCCGGGGGTCTGGACAGGGAATGAGCAGTTCTTC
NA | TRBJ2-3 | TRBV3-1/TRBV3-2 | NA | CASSQQGTDTQYF | TGTGCCAGCAGCCAACAGGGAACAGATACGCAGTATTTT
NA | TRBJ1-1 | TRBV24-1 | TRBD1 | CATSDPGQKTGEAFF | TGTGCCACCAGTGATCCGGGACAGAAAACTGGAGAAGCTTTCTTT
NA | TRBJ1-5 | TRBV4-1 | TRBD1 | CASSPGGPGGNQPQHF | TGCGCCAGCAGCCCAGGGGGACCAGGTGGTAATCAGCCCCAGCATTTT
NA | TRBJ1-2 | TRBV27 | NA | CASSVQGANYGYTF | TGTGCCAGCAGCGTACAGGGAGCTAACTATGGCTACACCTTC
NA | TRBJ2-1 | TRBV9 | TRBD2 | CASSVQRGDDPFF | TGTGCCAGCAGCGTACAGCGGGGGGACGACCCGTTCTTC
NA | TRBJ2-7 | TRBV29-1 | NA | CSAQDSTYEQYF | TGCAGCGCTCAGGACAGTACCTACGAGCAGTACTTC
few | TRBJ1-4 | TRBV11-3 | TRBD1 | CASSSDRAVKEKLFF | TGTGCCAGCAGCTCCGACAGGGCGGTCAAGGAAAAACTGTTTTTT
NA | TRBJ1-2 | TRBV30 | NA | CAFDTQVHYGYTF | TGTGCCTTTGATACCCAGGTACACTATGGCTACACCTTC
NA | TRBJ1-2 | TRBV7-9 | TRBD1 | CASSRTGGRNYGYTF | TGTGCCAGCAGCCGAACAGGGGGCCGTAACTATGGCTACACCTTC
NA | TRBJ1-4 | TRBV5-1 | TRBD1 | CASTAGTGLLSNEKLFF | TGCGCCAGCACCGCCGGGACAGGGTTGTTATCTAATGAAAAACTGTTTTTT
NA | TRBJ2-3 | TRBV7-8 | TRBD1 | CASSARDREQGLFTQYF | TGTGCCAGCAGCGCACGGGACAGGGAGCAGGGCCTTTTTACGCAGTATTTT
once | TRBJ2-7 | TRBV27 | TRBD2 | CASSYGGAAKEQYF | TGTGCCAGCAGTTACGGGGGGGCGGCTAAAGAGCAGTACTTC
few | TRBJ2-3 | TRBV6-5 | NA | CASSYSNPWRGDTQYF | TGTGCCAGCAGTTACTCCAACCCTTGGCGGGGAGATACGCAGTATTTT
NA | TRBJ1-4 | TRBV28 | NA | CASSLGGSEEKLFF | TGTGCCAGCAGTTTGGGTGGATCGGAGGAAAAACTGTTTTTT
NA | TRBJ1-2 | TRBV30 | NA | CAWSLGRQANYGYTF | TGTGCCTGGAGCCTCGGGAGGCAAGCTAACTATGGCTACACCTTC
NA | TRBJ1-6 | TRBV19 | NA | CASSKETLGYNSPLHF | TGTGCCAGTAGTAAGGAGACTTTGGGCTATAATTCACCCCTCCACTTT